The clone carrying this T cell receptor beta chain was seen repeatedly, ten times or more. These data come from a study of regulatory T cells in long-lasting Graves disease. Looking at the study overall: Treatment with antithyroid drugs for over 5 years, together with positive TSH receptor antibodies, meant persistent Graves' disease.

TCR beta libraries were built with iRepertoire HTBI primers and Arm-PCR of CDR3 regions. Using its own MiXCR run on the multiplex PCR reads, TCRdb lists one record per CDR3 protein. The table includes roughly 500,000 distinct CDR3 sequences, under 25% detected once. The time point was: persistent/refractory GD, antithyroid drugs over 5 years with positive TRAb. From RNA extracted from PBMCs, the TCR library was made. The V segment lost 4 bases and the J segment 4 bases; nucleotides outside the gene matches: 3. The CDR3 extends over 14 amino acids. Germline V gives CDR1 SEHNR, CDR2 FQNEAQ (reference sequence).

Sample: peripheral blood mononuclear cells (PBMCs), taken when the disease was refractory, from a patient treated with antithyroid drugs. The V gene is TRBV7-9, the J gene TRBJ1-1, with 10 bases that match TRBD1. This clonotype originated in a female donor with Graves disease. This CDR3 reads CASSSWTGGTEAFF. For the CDR3, the DNA is TGTGCCAGCAGCTCCTGGACAGGGGGCACTGAAGCTTTCTTT.